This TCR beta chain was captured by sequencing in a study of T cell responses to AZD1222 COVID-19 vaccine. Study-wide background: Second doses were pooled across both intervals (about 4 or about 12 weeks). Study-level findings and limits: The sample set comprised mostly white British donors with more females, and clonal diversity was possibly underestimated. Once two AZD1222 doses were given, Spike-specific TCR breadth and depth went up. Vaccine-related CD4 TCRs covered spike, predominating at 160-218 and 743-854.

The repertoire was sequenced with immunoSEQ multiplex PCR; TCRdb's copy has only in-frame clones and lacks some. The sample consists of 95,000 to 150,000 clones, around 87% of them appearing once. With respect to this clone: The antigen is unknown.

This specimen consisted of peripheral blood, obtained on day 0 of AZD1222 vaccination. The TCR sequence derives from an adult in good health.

The CDR3 region has the DNA TGCGCCAGCAGCGCGGACAGCCCCCAGGGCAATTCACCCCTCCACTTT. Its translation: CASSADSPQGNSPLHF. The chain recombines TRBV5-1 with TRBJ1-6; a possible D gene is TRBD1 (6 bases). The V gene's germline CDR1 is SGHRS and CDR2 YFSETQ. V was shortened by 4 bases and J by 7 bases, with 18 bases between the two germline ends. CDR3 size: 16 residues.